This T cell receptor (beta chain) was sequenced for a study of blood T cell repertoires in COVID-19. Background on the study: There were acute and convalescent COVID-19 samples, and they came from the United States, Italy and Spain. Sources were T cells, B-cell-depleted T cells, or PBMCs; the material itself was cDNA or gDNA.

This CDR3 is built from 16 residues. V lost 2 bases to trimming and J lost 0 bases, with 10 bases between them. The germline V gene encodes CDR1 KGHSH and CDR2 LQKENI. In the study's own analysis: For nucleated cells, counts were estimated from reference gene primer amplification. Here immunoSEQ multiplex PCR was the method, and the copy in TCRdb shows in-frame clones only, minus some. Clone size and the V and J calls come from that table; the DNA yielded D and trimming. The sample gives under 200,000 clones, over 65% of which show up once; around 8.1% is in the top ten. This chain connects TRBV18 to TRBJ1-4, with a tentative D call TRBD1 (6 bases). Sequencing was performed on peripheral blood. This TCR was recovered from a man between 60 and 70 years old with acute or convalescent COVID-19. The CDR3 DNA reads as TGTGCCAGCTCACCAAGCAGGGGTGCAACTAATGAAAAACTGTTTTTT. This encodes CASSPSRGATNEKLFF.